The T cell receptor (beta chain) described here comes from a study of Ad26.COV2.S vaccination and SARS-CoV-2 variants. The treatment denotes: around 19 received Ad26.COV2.S at low or high dose, single or two shots; several received placebo; per-sample allocation not given. Day 63 after the first injection of vaccine or placebo was the sampling time. V lost 5 bases, J lost 8 bases, and 10 bases lay in between. This CDR3 contains 13 residues. Germline V gives CDR1 SEHNR, CDR2 FQNEAQ (reference sequence). Measured with immunoSEQ multiplex PCR; TCRdb has only the in-frame clones, and not every one. The sample contains roughly 390,000 clones, 75% to 90% of which appear only once.

This chain connects TRBV7-9 to TRBJ1-6; D remains unclear. This sample comprised peripheral blood, obtained in a trial of Ad26.COV2.S vaccine versus placebo. The clonotype was recovered from a person aged 18-60 years who received the Ad26.COV2.S COVID-19 vaccine or a placebo. The CDR3 sequence is CASSPNGDSPLHF. The CDR3 DNA reads TGTGCCAGCAGCCCCAATGGAGATTCACCCCTCCACTTT.